The clone carrying this T cell receptor beta chain was detected only a few times. Its cognate antigen is unknown. The record originates from a study of response to subunit inactivated influenza vaccine. Study-wide results and caveats: Each seasonal flu vaccination may recruit only limited new T cells, authors suggested.

TCRdb re-analysed the RT-PCR reads in MiXCR, keeping a single row per CDR3 protein. The sample has 450,000 to 600,000 distinct CDR3 sequences, 6% to 9% seen once. The TCR originated in a man aged 50-75 years who received an inactivated influenza vaccine. Here the sequenced sample was PBMCs from blood, taken less than 30 months after vaccination.

The CDR3 sequence: CSVDETDNYGYTF. For the CDR3, the DNA is TGCAGCGTTGATGAGACAGATAACTATGGCTACACCTTC. This rearrangement joins TRBV29-1 to TRBJ1-2; tentative D call: TRBD1 (5 bases). Germline CDR1 and CDR2: SQVTM and ANQGSEA. The CDR3 sequence is 13 residues long. The V gene lost 3 bases and the J gene lost 1 base, with 9 bases spanning the gap. Full variable domain (missing parts from reference TRBV29-1 and TRBJ1-2): SAVISQKPSRDICQRGTSLTIQCQVDSQVTMMFWYRQQPGQSLTLIATANQGSEATYESGFVIDKFPISRPNLTFSTLTVSNMSPEDSSIYLCSVDETDNYGYTFGSGTRLTVV.